This T cell receptor beta chain is from a study of blood T cell repertoires in COVID-19. Across the whole study: PBMCs, B-cell-depleted T cells, or T cells provided the cDNA or gDNA that made up the material.

Individuals drawn from under 30 US areas were about 18 to 100 years old. Categorization into cohorts depended on clinical history that participants reported. Method: immunoSEQ multiplex PCR; TCRdb's copy keeps in-frame clones and lacks some. This repertoire shows roughly 190,000 clones, around 85% found once; its top ten account for 3.2%. The CDR3 sequence is 16 residues long. Germline assignment: CDR1 MNHEY and CDR2 SMNVEV (reference sequence). Deletions cut 5 bases from V and 8 bases from J, with 24 bases between. Sequenced material: PBMCs or T cells enriched from blood (not recorded which). The V call is TRBV27, the J call TRBJ1-2, with D perhaps matching TRBD1 (6 bases). This sequence originates from a woman aged 25 to 39 who had recovered from COVID-19. The CDR3 sequence is CASSKGVGSGVWGYTF. In nucleotides, the CDR3 is TGTGCCAGCAGTAAGGGGGTCGGAAGTGGGGTTTGGGGCTACACCTTC.